This T cell receptor (beta chain) was captured by sequencing in a study of cytomegalovirus exposure and HLA in healthy donors. PCR employed 60 Vbeta and 13 Jbeta primers. Only in-frame clones appear in the TCRdb table, and some are missing; sequencing was by immunoSEQ multiplex PCR. The sample includes about 160,000 clones, 80% of them seen just once. Trimming cost V 2 bases and J 4 bases, with 11 bases left between them. The V gene's germline CDR1 is MDHEN and CDR2 SYDVKM. This CDR3 contains 14 residues. This sequence was found in a woman between 50 and 59 years old in good health and CMV-seropositive. Sequenced: PBMCs. This chain connects TRBV28 to TRBJ1-2; D remains ambiguous. The CDR3: CASSLPVNSYGYTF. The CDR3 region has the DNA TGTGCCAGCAGTTTACCCGTCAACTCCTATGGCTACACCTTC.